A selection of T cell receptor beta chains follows, all from one sample in a study of T cells after posttransplantation cyclophosphamide. Libraries were prepared by immunoSEQ multiplex PCR; TCRdb keeps only in-frame clonotypes and omits some of them. The table has 750 to 850 clones, 76% seen once. The sequenced sample was CD4+ T cells sorted from blood, obtained after an allogeneic stem cell transplant with post-transplant cyclophosphamide. The source is a female patient in her 30s who received an allogeneic stem cell transplant from a related donor, was CMV-positive, and had no GVHD. Some T cells may be the graft donor's. Both conserved end residues are part of each CDR3. D genes are given only for firm matches. Rows give clone size only sometimes, using once, few, many, or a class for an expanded clone.

. TRBJ2-5 . TRBV11-2 TGTGCCAGCAGCTTAGATACAGGGCAAGAGACCCAGTACTTC CASSLDTGQETQYF
TRBD2 TRBJ2-3 . TRBV6-5 TGTGCCAGCAGTTACCGAGCGGGGTTGACAGATACGCAGTATTTT CASSYRAGLTDTQYF
. TRBJ1-5 . TRBV27 TGTGCCAGCAGAGAAAGGTGGGGGCTAGGTCAGCCCCAGCATTTT CASRERWGLGQPQHF
. TRBJ1-2 . TRBV27 TGTGCCAGCAGTTTATCAGGGGATCTTGGCTACACCTTC CASSLSGDLGYTF
. TRBJ2-3 . TRBV4-2 TGTGCCAGCAGCCAAGGAGTTGGAGGACGAGATACGCAGTATTTT CASSQGVGGRDTQYF
. TRBJ2-7 . TRBV30 TGTGCCTGGAGTTCCAACTACGAGCAGTACTTC CAWSSNYEQYF
. TRBJ2-2 . TRBV28 TGTGCCAGCAGTCGCAGGGGGGAGCTGTTTTTT CASSRRGELFF
TRBD1 TRBJ1-5 once TRBV6-5 TGTGCCAGCAGTTACCGGACAGGGTCTGATCAGCCCCAGCATTTT CASSYRTGSDQPQHF
. TRBJ1-2 . TRBV6-6 TGTGCCAGCAGTTACCCGGTGGGAGTGCCGTATGGCCACACCTTC CASSYPVGVPYGHTF
. TRBJ2-1 . TRBV7-3 TGTGCCAGCAGCTTACGAGGGGGGGCCTACAATGAGCAGTTCTTC CASSLRGGAYNEQFF
. TRBJ1-3 . TRBV5-1 TGCGCCAGCAGCATCTCCGGGACAAATGGAAACACCATATATTTT CASSISGTNGNTIYF
TRBD2 TRBJ2-3 . TRBV7-9 TGTGCCAGCAGCTTAGGGGGCGGCGGGGGAGGTACAGATACGCAGTATTTT CASSLGGGGGGTDTQYF
. TRBJ1-2 . TRBV19 TGTGCCAGTAATACAGGAAAAGGGCCCTACTATGGCTACACCTTC CASNTGKGPYYGYTF
. TRBJ1-6 . TRBV13 TGTGCCAGCAGCCGCGGGGGGTCCTATAATTCACCCCTCCACTTT CASSRGGSYNSPLHF
TRBD1 TRBJ1-5 . TRBV6-1 TGTGCCAGCAGTGCAAGCGGGACAGGGACATATAGCAATCAGCCCCAGCATTTT CASSASGTGTYSNQPQHF
. TRBJ1-3 . TRBV28 TGTGCCAGCAGTTTTATCAGACAGGCAAACACCATATATTTT CASSFIRQANTIYF
. TRBJ1-4 . TRBV2 TGTGCCAGCCGACAGGAAACAACTAATGAAAAACTGTTTTTT CASRQETTNEKLFF
. TRBJ2-7 . TRBV4-2 TGTGCCAGCAGCCAAGATCCAGGTATCGACGAGCAGTACTTC CASSQDPGIDEQYF
. TRBJ1-6 . TRBV29-1 TGCAGCGTCCGGACTGACTATAATTCCCCCCTCCACTTT CSVRTDYNSPLHF
. TRBJ1-2 few TRBV10-3 TGTGCCATCAGTGATCCCAGGGGTGACTATGGCTACACCTTC CAISDPRGDYGYTF
TRBD1 TRBJ1-5 . TRBV28 TGTGCCAGCAGTCGGACAGGGCTCGGGCAGCCCCAGCATTTT CASSRTGLGQPQHF
TRBD1 TRBJ1-1 . TRBV27 TGTGCCAGCAGTTTAATAGGGGGCCCGAACACTGAAGCTTTCTTT CASSLIGGPNTEAFF
. TRBJ2-3 once TRBV10-2 TGCGCCAGCAGTGAGTCGATTTGGGAGCGCACAGATACGCAGTATTTT CASSESIWERTDTQYF
. TRBJ1-3 . TRBV7-8 TGTGCCAGCAGCCCCCGCGGAGGGGTGGCTGGAAACACCATATATTTT CASSPRGGVAGNTIYF
TRBD1 TRBJ1-5 once TRBV2 TGTGCCAGCAGGAGGGACAGGGCGGTGAATCAGCCCCAGCATTTT CASRRDRAVNQPQHF
. TRBJ2-6 . TRBV5-1 TGCGCCAGCAGCTTGGAAGGCGGTGGGGCCAACGTCCTGACTTTC CASSLEGGGANVLTF
. TRBJ2-3 . TRBV7-3 TGTGCCAGCAGCTCGTCGGGTAGCAGGGGCACAGATACGCAGTATTTT CASSSSGSRGTDTQYF